One and the same sample provided the 8 T cell receptor beta chains below, sequenced in a study of human T cells and chemical hapten exposure. TCRdb reprocessed the RACE reads with MiXCR, giving one entry per CDR3 protein. The sample holds fewer than 350,000 distinct CDR3 sequences, over 7.5% seen once. Time point given: pre-sensitization, week 0. Treatment reported: therapeutic diphenylcyclopropenone sensitization with weekly scalp DPC. Sequencing was performed on whole blood, taken in connection with sensitization to the hapten diphenylcyclopropenone (DPC). All receptors derive from a man younger than 35 with alopecia areata. Some clones in this sample may be carry-over from other donors' samples.

This clonotype was seen repeatedly, ten times or more. The V call is TRBV7-9, the J call TRBJ1-2, with D possibly TRBD1 on 6 matching bases. The CDR3 consists of 12 residues. The germline V gene encodes CDR1 SEHNR and CDR2 FQNEAQ (reference sequence). The germline V and J ends were trimmed by 5 bases and 7 bases, with 11 bases remaining between them. The CDR3 sequence is CASSPGGSGYTF. The CDR3 nucleotides read TGTGCCAGCAGCCCCGGGGGCTCTGGCTACACCTTC.

This clonotype occurred many times. This chain connects TRBV5-6 to TRBJ2-7, with D unresolved. Trimming cost V 2 bases and J 3 bases, with 9 bases left between them. Germline V lookup: CDR1 SGHDT, CDR2 YYEEEE. The CDR3 runs to 13 residues. The CDR3 sequence is CASSLAGSYEQYF. The CDR3, as DNA: TGTGCCAGCAGCTTAGCTGGTAGCTACGAGCAGTACTTC. Using reference TRBV5-6 and TRBJ2-7 for the parts outside the CDR3, the full variable domain is DAGVTQSPTHLIKTRGQQVTLRCSPKSGHDTVSWYQQALGQGPQFIFQYYEEEERQRGNFPDRFSGHQFPNYSSELNVNALLLGDSALYLCASSLAGSYEQYFGPGTRLTVT.

A few counts support this clonotype. The chain combines TRBV29-1 with TRBJ2-3; a weak D match, TRBD1 (5 bases). The CDR3 is 14 amino acids. Trimming removed 1 base from V and 8 bases from J, with 16 bases in between. Germline CDR1 is SQVTM and CDR2 is ANQGSEA. The CDR3 sequence: CSVEGGRVKSTQYF. The DNA for the CDR3 is TGCAGCGTTGAAGGGGGCCGGGTAAAGAGTACGCAGTATTTT.

This clonotype turned up a few times. V and J are TRBV11-2 and TRBJ2-7; 7 positions agree with TRBD1. The CDR3 contains 13 residues. Germline V gene lookup returns CDR1 SGHAT and CDR2 FQNNGV. The V and J ends lost 2 bases and 4 bases, in that order; junction bases with no gene match: 2. CDR3 region: CASSLTGEYEQYF. The CDR3 DNA is TGTGCCAGCAGCTTAACAGGGGAGTACGAGCAGTACTTC.

This clonotype was counted ten times or more. The V call is TRBV15, the J call TRBJ2-2, with TRBD1 matching 9 bases. Germline V lookup: CDR1 LNHNV, CDR2 YYDKDF (reference sequence). The CDR3 has 15 amino acids. The V gene end was trimmed by 1 base and the J gene end by 4 bases; junction bases not matched to a gene: 1. The CDR3 DNA follows: TGTGCCACCAGCAGAGGGGACAGGGCCACCGGGGAGCTGTTTTTT. Translation: CATSRGDRATGELFF.

This clonotype showed up just a few times. V is TRBV11-3 and J is TRBJ2-3; TRBD2 is a possible D gene (5 bases). The CDR3 runs 13 residues. Germline V gene data show CDR1 as SGHNT and CDR2 as YENEEA. V lost 0 bases and J lost 6, with 7 bases in between. The CDR3 DNA is TGTGCCAGCAGCTTAGATGGGAGCGATACGCAGTATTTT. Amino acid sequence: CASSLDGSDTQYF. The full variable domain, its missing parts supplied by reference TRBV11-3 and TRBJ2-3, is EAGVVQSPRYKIIEKKQPVAFWCNPISGHNTLYWYLQNLGQGPELLIRYENEEAVDDSQLPKDRFSAERLKGVDSTLKIQPAELGDSAVYLCASSLDGSDTQYFGPGTRLTVL.

This chain joins TRBV29-1 and TRBJ2-2; either TRBD1 or TRBD2 may supply D (6 bases each). V lost 7 bases to trimming and J lost 4 bases, with 13 bases between them. CDR1 and CDR2 from the germline V gene are SQVTM and ANQGSEA. This CDR3 spans 13 amino acids. CDR3 residues: CSGGARSTGELFF. The CDR3 DNA reads TGCAGCGGGGGGGCACGTAGCACCGGGGAGCTGTTTTTT.

This clonotype was detected a few times. The rearrangement uses TRBV7-2 and TRBJ1-2, with D tentatively TRBD1 (6 bases). This CDR3 has 16 residues. The V and J ends lost 1 base and 3 bases respectively, with 15 bases between them. From germline, CDR1 is SGHTA and CDR2 FQGNSA. CDR3 in DNA: TGTGCCAGCAGCTTAGTACATCTTACAGGGCACTATGGCTACACCTTC. Its protein product is CASSLVHLTGHYGYTF.